The clone carrying this T cell receptor (beta chain) was detected only a few times. Germline CDR1 SQVTM, CDR2 ANQGSEA. CDR3 length equals 14 residues. This sample was included in a study of blood T cells in healthy people across ages. Then a second PCR, running roughly 7 to 11 cycles, was carried out with a sample-barcoded 5' primer and a J-beta primer mix. MiXCR, run by TCRdb on the 5' RACE reads, gives a single entry per CDR3 protein. The sample has 760,000 or so distinct CDR3 sequences, 20% to 25% seen once; the top ten hold just under 9.5%. The sample was also linked to a second study, of T cells of mothers and their children. That source notes: In this cohort, donors were a few healthy Caucasian mothers plus their six children. The study found slightly higher but non-significant overlap in related versus unrelated mother-child pairs.

Sample: blood. The receptor was derived from a boy aged 5-17 years in good health. The rearrangement links TRBV29-1 to TRBJ2-5, with D uncertain. The J call is uncertain, as TRBJ2-1 better fits the DNA end. CDR3 region: CSVENPTVGNEQFF. CDR3 coding DNA: TGCAGCGTTGAAAACCCCACCGTCGGTAATGAGCAGTTCTTC.